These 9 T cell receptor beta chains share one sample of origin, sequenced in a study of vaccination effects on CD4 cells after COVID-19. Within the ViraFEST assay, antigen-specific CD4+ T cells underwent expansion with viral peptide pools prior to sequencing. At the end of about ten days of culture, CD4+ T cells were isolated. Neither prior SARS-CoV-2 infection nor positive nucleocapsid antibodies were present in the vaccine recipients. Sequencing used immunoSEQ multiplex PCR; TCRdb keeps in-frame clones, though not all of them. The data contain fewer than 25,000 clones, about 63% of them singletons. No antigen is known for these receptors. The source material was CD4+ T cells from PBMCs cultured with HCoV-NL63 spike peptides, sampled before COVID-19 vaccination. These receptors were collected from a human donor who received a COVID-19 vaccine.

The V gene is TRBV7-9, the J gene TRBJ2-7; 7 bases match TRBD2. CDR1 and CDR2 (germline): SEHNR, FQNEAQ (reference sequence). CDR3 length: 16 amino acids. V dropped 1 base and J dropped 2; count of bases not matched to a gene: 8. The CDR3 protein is CASSLEYSGHPYEQYF. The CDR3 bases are TGTGCCAGCAGCTTAGAATATAGCGGGCACCCCTACGAGCAGTACTTC.

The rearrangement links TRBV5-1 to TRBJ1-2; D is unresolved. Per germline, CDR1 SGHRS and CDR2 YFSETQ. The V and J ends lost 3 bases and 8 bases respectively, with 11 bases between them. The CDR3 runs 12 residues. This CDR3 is CASSSQDTGYTF. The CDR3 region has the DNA TGCGCCAGCAGCTCCCAAGACACGGGCTACACCTTC.

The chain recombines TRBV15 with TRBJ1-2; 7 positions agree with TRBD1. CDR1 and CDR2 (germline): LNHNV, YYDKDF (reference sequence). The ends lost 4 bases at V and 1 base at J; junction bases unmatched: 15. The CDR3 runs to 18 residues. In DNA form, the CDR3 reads TGTGCCACCAGCACAGGGGGTGGTTGGAAATTCGGTAACTATGGCTACACCTTC. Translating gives CATSTGGGWKFGNYGYTF. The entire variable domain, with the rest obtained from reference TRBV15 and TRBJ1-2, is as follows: DAMVIQNPRYQVTQFGKPVTLSCSQTLNHNVMYWYQQKSSQAPKLLFHYYDKDFNNEADTPDNFQSRRPNTSFCFLDIRSPGLGDTAMYLCATSTGGGWKFGNYGYTFGSGTRLTVV.

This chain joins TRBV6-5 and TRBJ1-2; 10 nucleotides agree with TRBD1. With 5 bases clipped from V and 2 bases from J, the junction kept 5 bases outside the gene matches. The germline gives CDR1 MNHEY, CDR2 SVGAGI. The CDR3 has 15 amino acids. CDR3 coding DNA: TGTGCCAGCAGTCACGGACAGGGGGGAAACTATGGCTACACCTTC. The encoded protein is CASSHGQGGNYGYTF.

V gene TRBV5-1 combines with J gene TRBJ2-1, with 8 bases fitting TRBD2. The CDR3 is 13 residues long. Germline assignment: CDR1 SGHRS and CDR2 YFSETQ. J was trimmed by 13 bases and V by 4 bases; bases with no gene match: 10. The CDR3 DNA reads TGCGCCAGCAGCGCTCAAACTAGCGGTCCTCAGTTCTTC. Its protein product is CASSAQTSGPQFF.

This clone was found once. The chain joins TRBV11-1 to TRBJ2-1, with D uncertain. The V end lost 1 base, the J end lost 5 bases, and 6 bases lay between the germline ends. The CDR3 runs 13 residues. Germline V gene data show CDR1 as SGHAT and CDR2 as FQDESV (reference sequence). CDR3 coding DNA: TGTGCCAGCAGCTTAGTTTTTAACAATGAGCAGTTCTTC. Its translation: CASSLVFNNEQFF. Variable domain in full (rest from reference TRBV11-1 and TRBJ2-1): EAEVAQSPRYKITEKSQAVAFWCDPISGHATLYWYRQILGQGPELLVQFQDESVVDDSQLPKDRFSAERLKGVDSTLKIQPAELGDSAMYLCASSLVFNNEQFFGPGTRLTVL.

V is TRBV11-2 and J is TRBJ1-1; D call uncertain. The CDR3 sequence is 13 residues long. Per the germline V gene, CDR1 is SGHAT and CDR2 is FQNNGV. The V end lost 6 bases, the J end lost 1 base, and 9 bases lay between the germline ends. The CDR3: CASSLTRNTEAFF. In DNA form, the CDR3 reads TGTGCCAGCAGTTTGACGAGGAACACTGAAGCTTTCTTT.

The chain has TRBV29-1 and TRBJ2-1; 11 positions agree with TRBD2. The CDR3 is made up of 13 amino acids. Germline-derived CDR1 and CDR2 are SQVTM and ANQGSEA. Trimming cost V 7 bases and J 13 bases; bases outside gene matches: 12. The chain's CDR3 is CSGTSLAGDPQFF. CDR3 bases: TGCAGCGGAACCTCACTAGCGGGAGACCCCCAGTTCTTC.

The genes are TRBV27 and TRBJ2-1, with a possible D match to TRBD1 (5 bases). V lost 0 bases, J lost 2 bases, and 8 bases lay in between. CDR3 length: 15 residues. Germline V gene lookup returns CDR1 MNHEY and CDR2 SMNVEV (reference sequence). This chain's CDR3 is CASSLSGAAYNEQFF. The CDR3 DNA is TGTGCCAGCAGTTTATCAGGGGCGGCCTACAATGAGCAGTTCTTC.